These 30 T cell receptor beta chains were all obtained from the same sample, sequenced in a study of blood T cell repertoires in COVID-19. Libraries were prepared by immunoSEQ multiplex PCR; TCRdb keeps only in-frame clonotypes and omits some of them. The data show tens of thousands of clones, about 90% seen once. Source material: peripheral blood. The receptors originated from a man between 65 and 80 years old with active COVID-19.

The chain couples TRBV28 to TRBJ1-6; D not certain. The V gene lost 2 bases and the J gene lost 7 bases, with 15 bases spanning the gap. The V gene's germline CDR1 is MDHEN and CDR2 SYDVKM. CDR3 length: 16 amino acids. This CDR3 is CASSLPDKNPNSPLHF. CDR3 nucleotides: TGTGCCAGCAGTTTACCAGACAAGAACCCGAATTCACCCCTCCACTTT.

This clone was counted a few times. The rearrangement links TRBV10-3 to TRBJ1-1; TRBD1 aligns across 12 bases. V was clipped by 7 bases and J by 7 bases; unmatched bases: 7. CDR3 size: 14 residues. CDR1 and CDR2 from the germline V gene are ENHRY and SYGVKD. CDR3 protein: CAINRDRGRGEAFF. The CDR3 DNA follows: TGTGCCATCAACCGGGACAGGGGGCGGGGTGAAGCTTTCTTT.

The rearrangement links TRBV27 to TRBJ1-1, with 9 bases lining up with TRBD1. The CDR3 is 14 residues long. Looked up from germline, CDR1 is MNHEY and CDR2 is SMNVEV (reference sequence). V dropped 5 bases and J dropped 5; count of bases not matched to a gene: 6. The chain's CDR3 is CASSPRQGGTEAFF. CDR3 nucleotide sequence: TGTGCCAGCAGTCCGCGACAGGGGGGAACTGAAGCTTTCTTT.

The chain is built from TRBV6-4 and TRBJ2-5; 9 positions agree with TRBD1. Germline lookup yields CDR1 MRHNA and CDR2 SNTAGT. CDR3 length: 13 residues. Trimming took 5 bases from V and 6 from J; bases not matched to a gene: 4. CDR3 residues: CASSPTGGQTQYF. The CDR3 DNA reads TGTGCCAGCAGTCCGACAGGGGGACAGACCCAGTACTTC.

V usage is TRBV5-8 and J usage is TRBJ1-1, with D unclear. V was shortened by 2 bases and J by 1 base, with 6 bases between the two germline ends. Germline V gives CDR1 SGHTS, CDR2 YDEGEE. The CDR3 totals 13 residues. The CDR3 spells CASSFEGNTEAFF. The CDR3 nucleotides are TGTGCCAGCAGCTTCGAGGGGAACACTGAAGCTTTCTTT. Looking up the rest from reference TRBV5-8 and TRBJ1-1 gives the full variable domain: EAGVTQSPTHLIKTRGQQATLRCSPISGHTSVYWYQQALGLGLQFLLWYDEGEERNRGNFPPRFSGRQFPNYSSELNVNALELEDSALYLCASSFEGNTEAFFGQGTRLTVV.

This chain links TRBV28 with TRBJ2-1; D perhaps matches TRBD1 (5 bases). The V gene's germline CDR1 is MDHEN and CDR2 SYDVKM. The CDR3 totals 15 residues. The ends were cut back, 8 bases at V and 4 bases at J, with 18 bases in the middle. The CDR3 sequence is CASGDLMGLYNEQFF. The CDR3 coding sequence is TGTGCCAGCGGCGACCTCATGGGGCTATACAATGAGCAGTTCTTC.

The chain links TRBV29-1 to TRBJ2-1; 7 bases are a match to TRBD2. V lost 6 bases, J lost 5 bases, and 10 bases stayed unmatched. The CDR3 sequence is 14 residues long. CDR1 and CDR2 (germline): SQVTM, ANQGSEA. The CDR3 DNA sequence: TGCAGCGTACCTGGGCGGGGGTCACACAATGAGCAGTTCTTC. Translation: CSVPGRGSHNEQFF.

The V and J genes are TRBV28 and TRBJ1-5; 7 bases map to TRBD1. V trimming: 3 bases; J trimming: 4 bases; junction bases outside the gene matches: 3. From germline, CDR1 is MDHEN and CDR2 SYDVKM. There are 14 residues in the CDR3. CDR3 in amino acids: CASSFRQGNQPQHF. Here the CDR3 DNA reads TGTGCCAGCAGTTTCCGACAGGGAAATCAGCCCCAGCATTTT.

The chain links TRBV3-1 (or the pseudogene TRBV3-2) to TRBJ2-3; tentative D call: TRBD2 (5 bases). V lost 4 bases and J 2 bases, leaving 10 bases between the germline ends. The CDR3 is 14 amino acids. Germline values: CDR1 LGHDT, CDR2 YNNKEL (reference sequence). CDR3: CASSREPDTDTQYF. CDR3 DNA: TGTGCCAGCAGCCGGGAGCCGGACACAGATACGCAGTATTTT.

This CDR3 reads CSVAGIGGNYGYTF. The CDR3 DNA follows: TGCAGCGTCGCCGGGATCGGGGGAAACTATGGCTACACCTTC. V usage is TRBV29-1 and J usage is TRBJ1-2; D is perhaps TRBD1 (5 bases). Trimming left V 6 bases short and J 2 bases short, with 16 bases between. The CDR3 has 14 residues. Germline CDR1 reads SQVTM; CDR2 reads ANQGSEA.

The count of this clone is one. This rearrangement joins TRBV7-8 to TRBJ2-5; TRBD2 agrees at 15 bases. CDR1 is SGHVS and CDR2 is FQNEAQ in the germline V gene. The CDR3 is 16 amino acids. V gave up 7 bases and J gave up 4 bases; unmatched junction bases: 7. Here the CDR3 DNA reads TGTGCCAGCACAGGACTAGCGGGGGGGTCGTTAGAGACCCAGTACTTC. It is translated as CASTGLAGGSLETQYF.

The V call is TRBV13, the J call TRBJ2-3; possible D gene TRBD1, 6 bases. The CDR3 sequence is 14 residues long. The germline V and J ends were trimmed by 6 bases and 4 bases, with 14 bases remaining between them. Per germline, CDR1 PRHDT and CDR2 FYEKMQ (reference sequence). DNA for the CDR3: TGTGCCAGCAGTTCAGATCAGGGGTCAGATACGCAGTATTTT. It specifies CASSSDQGSDTQYF.

This clone showed up just a few times. The chain is built from TRBV7-3 and TRBJ1-2; 8 bases line up with TRBD1. The CDR3 has 14 residues. V lost 6 bases to trimming and J lost 3 bases; unmatched junction nucleotides: 6. Germline assignment: CDR1 SGHTA and CDR2 FQGTGA. The CDR3 reads CASRDPGQDYGYTF. CDR3 DNA sequence: TGTGCCAGCAGGGATCCGGGACAGGACTATGGCTACACCTTC.

The sample holds one count of this clone. This chain links TRBV5-1 with TRBJ2-2, with a tentative D call TRBD2 (6 bases). This CDR3 is 16 amino acids long. V lost 1 base, J lost 4 bases, and 14 bases lay in between. CDR1 is SGHRS, CDR2 YFSETQ, per germline. For the CDR3, the DNA is TGCGCCAGCAGCTTGTTGGAGGGTTTGAGCACCGGGGAGCTGTTTTTT. It yields the protein CASSLLEGLSTGELFF.

The V and J genes are TRBV6-6 and TRBJ1-1; tentative D call: TRBD1 (6 bases). The CDR3 spans 11 residues. The germline CDR1 and CDR2 sequences are MNHNY and SVGAGI (reference sequence). Trimming took 6 bases from V and 11 from J, leaving 13 bases between them. Here the CDR3 DNA reads TGTGCCAGCAGCCAAACAGGGATGGCTTTCTTT. Protein: CASSQTGMAFF.

The chain joins TRBV30 to TRBJ2-7; 7 bases agree with TRBD2. Losses at the gene ends were 0 bases for V and 2 bases for J; bases not matched to a gene: 7. Germline-derived CDR1 and CDR2 are GTSNPN and SVGIG (reference sequence). The CDR3 spans 15 residues. This CDR3 is CAWSVRLADPYEQYF. CDR3 DNA sequence: TGTGCCTGGAGTGTACGTCTAGCGGATCCCTACGAGCAGTACTTC.

The J gene is TRBJ1-3, the V gene TRBV2, with 7 bases lining up with TRBD1. Germline loops: CDR1 SNHLY, CDR2 FYNNEI. V was clipped by 3 bases and J by 2 bases; unmatched bases: 7. The CDR3 spans 16 residues. CDR3 amino acids: CASSERGQITGNTIYF. CDR3 DNA sequence: TGTGCCAGCAGTGAGAGGGGGCAAATAACTGGAAACACCATATATTTT.

The chain joins TRBV7-9 to TRBJ1-2; D unclear. CDR1 and CDR2 from the germline V gene are SEHNR and FQNEAQ (reference sequence). V shed 1 base and J shed 8 bases, with 11 bases lying between them. The CDR3 runs 13 residues. DNA for the CDR3: TGTGCCAGCAGCTTAGAACCGACACGCGGCTACACCTTC. As protein: CASSLEPTRGYTF.

V is TRBV19 and J is TRBJ1-5; 7 bases align to TRBD1. This CDR3 comprises 14 residues. The trim removed 5 bases at V and 2 bases at J, leaving 3 bases unmatched. CDR1 and CDR2 (germline): LNHDA, SQIVND (reference sequence). The CDR3 loop is CASSPGQGNQPQHF. DNA of the CDR3: TGTGCCAGTAGTCCCGGACAGGGCAATCAGCCCCAGCATTTT.

The V gene is TRBV15, the J gene TRBJ1-1; possible D gene TRBD1, 6 bases. Per germline, CDR1 LNHNV and CDR2 YYDKDF (reference sequence). Trimming removed 2 bases at V and 0 bases at J, with 10 bases between. This CDR3 spans 15 amino acids. The CDR3 loop is CATSRSQGMNTEAFF. For the CDR3, the DNA is TGTGCCACCAGCAGATCACAGGGCATGAACACTGAAGCTTTCTTT.

DNA of the CDR3: TGCAGTGCTAGTAGTCCAGGGGGTAGTGAGCAGTTCTTC. It encodes CSASSPGGSEQFF. The J gene is TRBJ2-1, the V gene TRBV20-1, with 7 bases matching TRBD1. The junction had 8 bases not matched to a gene; V was cut back by 3 bases and J by 9 bases. CDR3 length equals 13 residues. Germline CDR1 DFQATT, CDR2 SNEGSKA (reference sequence).

This clone came up once. The J gene is TRBJ1-5, the V gene TRBV28; D call uncertain. Germline CDR1 reads MDHEN; CDR2 reads SYDVKM. Trimming pared 3 bases from V and 4 bases from J, leaving 4 bases between. The length of the CDR3 is 12 residues. The CDR3 sequence is CASSFRNQPQHF. CDR3 nucleotide sequence: TGTGCCAGCAGTTTCCGGAATCAGCCCCAGCATTTT.

The chain couples TRBV6-5 to TRBJ1-2; 7 bases are a match to TRBD1. This CDR3 contains 14 residues. Germline V gives CDR1 MNHEY, CDR2 SVGAGI. V was pared by 6 bases and J by 0 bases, with 4 bases of the junction left unmatched. The CDR3 DNA follows: TGTGCCAGCAGCCCGGGGACAGCTAACTATGGCTACACCTTC. Translated, it gives CASSPGTANYGYTF.

The chain employs TRBV5-1 and TRBJ2-5, with 7 bases identical to TRBD1. The J segment lost 0 bases and the V segment lost 1 base, leaving 6 bases of the junction unmatched. The CDR3 spans 16 residues. Germline CDR1 SGHRS, CDR2 YFSETQ. CDR3 nucleotides: TGCGCCAGCAGCTTGACAGGGGACGCTAACCAAGAGACCCAGTACTTC. It is translated as CASSLTGDANQETQYF. The entire variable domain, with the rest obtained from reference TRBV5-1 and TRBJ2-5, is as follows: KAGVTQTPRYLIKTRGQQVTLSCSPISGHRSVSWYQQTPGQGLQFLFEYFSETQRNKGNFPGRFSGRQFSNSRSEMNVSTLELGDSALYLCASSLTGDANQETQYFGPGTRLLVL.

The chain employs TRBV5-4 and TRBJ1-4; the match to TRBD1 covers 10 bases. The CDR3 length is 16 residues. With V trimmed by 4 bases and J by 3 bases, 6 bases remained unmatched. Germline V CDR1 and CDR2: SGHNT, YYREEE (reference sequence). CDR3 coding DNA: TGTGCCAGCAGCCGCGGGACAGGGGTATCTAATGAAAAACTGTTTTTT. Translation gives CASSRGTGVSNEKLFF.

The chain recombines TRBV10-3 with TRBJ1-5; 7 nucleotides align to TRBD1. Germline V gene sequence: CDR1 ENHRY, CDR2 SYGVKD. The CDR3 contains 17 residues. Unmatched junction bases numbered 10, after V lost 0 bases and J lost 5 bases. The CDR3 loop reads CAISESTGRGSYQPQHF. Written as DNA, the CDR3 is TGTGCCATCAGTGAGTCGACGGGCAGGGGGAGTTATCAGCCCCAGCATTTT.

This chain uses TRBV3-1 (or the pseudogene TRBV3-2) with TRBJ1-2; 10 bases align to TRBD1. The CDR3 has 15 amino acids. V dropped 6 bases and J dropped 8; count of bases not matched to a gene: 12. The V gene's germline CDR1 is LGHDT and CDR2 YNNKEL (reference sequence). CDR3 DNA sequence: TGTGCCAGCAGTTTATACCGGGACAGGGGAGCCGGCTACACCTTC. This codes for CASSLYRDRGAGYTF.

The V gene is TRBV5-4, the J gene TRBJ2-2, with 11 bases matching TRBD2. The CDR3 loop spans 16 amino acids. Trimming at V came to 1 base and at J to 1 base, leaving 0 bases not matched to a gene. The germline V gene has CDR1 SGHNT and CDR2 YYREEE (reference sequence). The CDR3 is CASSLTSGGNTGELFF. DNA of the CDR3: TGTGCCAGCAGCTTGACTAGCGGGGGGAACACCGGGGAGCTGTTTTTT.

Only one count was recorded for this clone. V and J are TRBV9 and TRBJ1-4; D uncertain. There are 16 residues in the CDR3. V shed 4 bases and J shed 3 bases, with 16 bases lying between them. In germline, CDR1 is SGDLS, CDR2 YYNGEE. The CDR3: CASSPQSGRSNEKLFF. The DNA for the CDR3 is TGTGCCAGCAGCCCCCAATCCGGGAGGTCTAATGAAAAACTGTTTTTT.

The V and J genes are TRBV5-4 and TRBJ1-6; D might be TRBD1 (6 bases). This CDR3 region has 15 residues. Trimming removed 4 bases at V and 7 bases at J, with 15 bases between. CDR1 SGHNT and CDR2 YYREEE come from the germline V gene (reference sequence). CDR3: CASSPRPGVNSPLHF. The CDR3, as DNA: TGTGCCAGCAGCCCAAGACCAGGGGTGAATTCACCCCTCCACTTT.